This entry lists 30 T cell receptor beta chains sequenced from one sample in a study of blood T cells in healthy people across ages. Primers used in a second PCR of roughly 6 to 11 cycles were a sample-barcoded 5' primer and a J-beta primer mix. TCRdb reprocessed the 5' RACE reads with MiXCR, giving one entry per CDR3 protein. The table includes 1.5 million to 1.9 million distinct CDR3 sequences, 35% to 45% detected once. The specimen was blood. The receptor source for this set is a woman aged 18-29 years in good health.

This clonotype was recorded at least ten times. The rearrangement joins TRBV7-9 to TRBJ2-7; D is unresolved. The CDR3 is 13 residues long. Germline loops: CDR1 SEHNR, CDR2 FQNEAQ (reference sequence). V was cut by 1 base and J by 3 bases, with 7 bases left in between. CDR3 sequence reads: CASSLVINYEQYF. The CDR3 nucleotides are TGTGCCAGCAGCTTAGTGATCAACTACGAGCAGTACTTC. Full variable domain (missing parts from reference TRBV7-9 and TRBJ2-7): DTGVSQNPRHKITKRGQNVTFRCDPISEHNRLYWYRQTLGQGPEFLTYFQNEAQLEKSRLLSDRFSAERPKGSFSTLEIQRTEQGDSAMYLCASSLVINYEQYFGPGTRLTVT.

The CDR3 reads CASSLWHTGGQTSEQYF. The CDR3 region has the DNA TGTGCCAGCAGCTTATGGCATACGGGGGGCCAGACTAGTGAGCAGTACTTC. The V gene is TRBV11-2, the J gene TRBJ2-5, with D perhaps TRBD2 (7 bases). The CDR3 extends over 17 amino acids. With 2 bases removed from V and 11 bases from J, the gap between germline ends came to 27 bases. The germline CDR1 and CDR2 sequences are SGHAT and FQNNGV. Drawing the rest from reference TRBV11-2 and TRBJ2-5, the complete variable domain is EAGVAQSPRYKIIEKRQSVAFWCNPISGHATLYWYQQILGQGPKLLIQFQNNGVVDDSQLPKDRFSAERLKGVDSTLKIQPAKLEDSAVYLCASSLWHTGGQTSEQYFGPGTRLLVL.

This chain links TRBV6-2 or TRBV6-3 with TRBJ2-2; no clear D. The CDR3 extends over 13 amino acids. Germline V gives CDR1 MNHEY, CDR2 SVGEGT. Trimming pared 3 bases from V and 7 bases from J, leaving 9 bases between. In nucleotides, the CDR3 is TGTGCCAGCAGTTATATTGCCCACGGGGAGCTGTTTTTT. Encoded protein: CASSYIAHGELFF.

This clonotype was picked up many times. V gene TRBV6-5 combines with J gene TRBJ1-1; D not resolved. The germline V gene encodes CDR1 MNHEY and CDR2 SVGAGI. There are 13 residues in the CDR3. The ends were cut back, 2 bases at V and 1 base at J, with 5 bases in the middle. The CDR3 DNA reads as TGTGCCAGCAGTTACGAGGGGAACACTGAAGCTTTCTTT. This gives the protein CASSYEGNTEAFF.

This chain's CDR3 is CASSQLDRSGANVLTF. As DNA, the CDR3 is TGCGCCAGCAGCCAACTTGACAGGAGTGGGGCCAACGTCCTGACTTTC. V gene TRBV4-3 combines with J gene TRBJ2-6; TRBD1 is a possible D gene (6 bases). Per germline, CDR1 LGHNA and CDR2 YSLEER. CDR3 length equals 16 residues. V lost 2 bases, J lost 3 bases, and 11 bases lay in between.

The chain recombines TRBV4-3 with TRBJ1-2; a possible D gene is TRBD1 (5 bases). The CDR3 is 15 residues long. V lost 1 base and J lost 1, with 10 bases in between. Looked up from germline, CDR1 is LGHNA and CDR2 is YSLEER. The CDR3 loop reads CASSQGNRNNYGYTF. The CDR3 DNA reads TGCGCCAGCAGCCAAGGAAACAGGAATAACTATGGCTACACCTTC.

This clonotype has more than one count but fewer than ten. The chain joins TRBV12-3 or TRBV12-4 to TRBJ1-5; D perhaps matches TRBD1 (5 bases). V dropped 5 bases and J dropped 2 bases, with 19 bases sitting between them. The CDR3 totals 17 residues. CDR3 nucleotide sequence: TGTGCCAGCAGTCTACGGGGCGTGGCCCGGGGCAATCAGCCCCAGCATTTT. Encoded protein: CASSLRGVARGNQPQHF.

V usage is TRBV20-1 and J usage is TRBJ1-1; no firm D call. V lost 2 bases and J lost 7, with 14 bases in between. The V gene's germline CDR1 is DFQATT and CDR2 SNEGSKA (reference sequence). The CDR3 length is 13 residues. CDR3 DNA: TGCAGTGCTAGATGGAGGGTATACGGTGAAGCTTTCTTT. Translating it yields CSARWRVYGEAFF.

The rearrangement joins TRBV5-1 to TRBJ2-7; D may be TRBD2 (7 bases). The germline V gene has CDR1 SGHRS and CDR2 YFSETQ. The CDR3 length is 15 residues. Trimming shortened V by 1 base and J by 1 base, and 12 bases separated the two germline ends. The CDR3 here is CASSLKGGGSYEQYF. The CDR3 DNA follows: TGCGCCAGCAGCTTGAAGGGAGGGGGATCCTACGAGCAGTACTTC. Using reference TRBV5-1 and TRBJ2-7 for the parts outside the CDR3, the full variable domain is KAGVTQTPRYLIKTRGQQVTLSCSPISGHRSVSWYQQTPGQGLQFLFEYFSETQRNKGNFPGRFSGRQFSNSRSEMNVSTLELGDSALYLCASSLKGGGSYEQYFGPGTRLTVT.

J is TRBJ2-7 and V is TRBV5-1; D gene unclear. V lost 1 base and J lost 0, with 8 bases in between. The CDR3 has 14 amino acids. Germline V gene sequence: CDR1 SGHRS, CDR2 YFSETQ. CDR3 protein: CASSLLHLSYEQYF. The DNA of the CDR3 is TGCGCCAGCAGCTTGCTGCACCTCTCCTACGAGCAGTACTTC.

This chain links TRBV7-2 with TRBJ2-7; no clear D gene. Deletions cut 0 bases from V and 3 bases from J, with 9 bases between. CDR1 SGHTA and CDR2 FQGNSA come from the germline V gene. The CDR3 is 14 residues long. The DNA of the CDR3 is TGTGCCAGCAGCTTAGCGACTCGCTACTACGAGCAGTACTTC. This sequence encodes CASSLATRYYEQYF.

This rearrangement joins TRBV12-3 or TRBV12-4 to TRBJ1-1, with no clear D. The CDR3 runs to 14 residues. The ends were cut back, 7 bases at V and 2 bases at J, with 14 bases in the middle. The CDR3 sequence: CASTPSAINTEAFF. CDR3 nucleotides: TGTGCCAGCACCCCTTCCGCTATTAACACTGAAGCTTTCTTT.

The chain combines TRBV5-6 with TRBJ1-1; D ambiguous. Germline V CDR1 and CDR2: SGHDT, YYEEEE. The CDR3 is made up of 15 amino acids. The V end lost 0 bases, the J end lost 0 bases, and 9 bases lay between the germline ends. For the CDR3, the DNA is TGTGCCAGCAGCTTGGTGGGGATGGTGAACACTGAAGCTTTCTTT. Translation: CASSLVGMVNTEAFF.

The rearrangement joins TRBV19 to TRBJ1-1; D remains unclear. This CDR3 region has 15 residues. The V gene's germline CDR1 is LNHDA and CDR2 SQIVND (reference sequence). Trimming took 4 bases from V and 5 from J, leaving 17 bases between them. The CDR3 here is CASSTARVRPTEAFF. In DNA form, the CDR3 reads TGTGCCAGTAGTACCGCCCGGGTGCGGCCGACTGAAGCTTTCTTT.

This chain connects TRBV15 to TRBJ1-6; 9 bases line up with TRBD1. CDR1 is LNHNV and CDR2 is YYDKDF in the germline V gene (reference sequence). After removal of 3 bases from V and 8 bases from J, the junction contained 8 bases not matched to a gene. The length of the CDR3 is 16 residues. CDR3 sequence: CATSRGTGTGYSPLHF. The CDR3 DNA reads as TGTGCCACCAGCAGGGGAACCGGGACAGGGTATTCACCCCTCCACTTT.

V gene TRBV4-2 combines with J gene TRBJ2-1, with D unclear. The CDR3 runs to 13 residues. Per germline, CDR1 LGHNA and CDR2 YNFKEQ. Trimming shortened V by 2 bases and J by 5 bases, and 7 bases separated the two germline ends. For the CDR3, the DNA is TGTGCCAGCAGCCAACCGGTGCACAATGAGCAGTTCTTC. It is translated as CASSQPVHNEQFF.

This clonotype was counted only a few times. The chain carries TRBV19 and TRBJ1-5; 7 bases are shared with TRBD1. Germline CDR1 reads LNHDA; CDR2 reads SQIVND (reference sequence). CDR3 length equals 15 residues. V dropped 10 bases and J dropped 5; count of bases not matched to a gene: 14. The CDR3 reads CATGLTGNNYQPQHF. The CDR3 DNA reads TGTGCCACCGGACTGACAGGGAATAATTATCAGCCCCAGCATTTT. Based on the CDR3 plus reference TRBV19 and TRBJ1-5, the full variable domain is DGGITQSPKYLFRKEGQNVTLSCEQNLNHDAMYWYRQDPGQGLRLIYYSQIVNDFQKGDIAEGYSVSREKKESFPLTVTSAQKNPTAFYLCATGLTGNNYQPQHFGDGTRLSIL.

The chain employs TRBV21-1 and TRBJ2-5; TRBD2 is taken as the D call from the table, unchecked against the DNA. TRBV21-1 counts as a pseudogene. CDR3 size: 17 residues. The CDR3, as DNA: TGTGCCAGCAGCAAAGATCAGCGGGGGGGCCAAAAAGAGACCCAGTACTTC. Translated, it gives CASSKDQRGGQKETQYF.

This chain links TRBV20-1 with TRBJ2-7; 11 bases fit TRBD2. The trim removed 3 bases at V and 7 bases at J, leaving 11 bases unmatched. The CDR3 spans 15 residues. Germline assignment: CDR1 DFQATT and CDR2 SNEGSKA (reference sequence). The CDR3 region has the DNA TGCAGTGCTAGGAGACTAGCGGGACACCTGGAGGAGCAGTACTTC. Translating it yields CSARRLAGHLEEQYF.

This clonotype was counted a few times. The rearrangement joins TRBV9 to TRBJ1-2, with D possibly TRBD1 on 5 matching bases. V dropped 0 bases and J dropped 2 bases, with 8 bases sitting between them. The germline V gene has CDR1 SGDLS and CDR2 YYNGEE. This CDR3 has 14 residues. This CDR3 is CASSVADTNYGYTF. The CDR3 region has the DNA TGTGCCAGCAGCGTAGCGGACACGAACTATGGCTACACCTTC.

The rearrangement joins TRBV7-2 to TRBJ2-3; 9 bases agree with TRBD1. Germline V CDR1 and CDR2: SGHTA, FQGNSA. J gave up 4 bases and V 6 bases, and 2 bases lay outside the gene matches. There are 13 residues in the CDR3. CDR3 bases: TGTGCCAGCAGACAGGGGGCTGCAGATACGCAGTATTTT. Its protein product is CASRQGAADTQYF.

The V and J genes are TRBV9 and TRBJ1-4, with D uncertain. Deletions cut 0 bases from V and 5 bases from J, with 8 bases between. The CDR3 is 14 amino acids. Germline values: CDR1 SGDLS, CDR2 YYNGEE. In nucleotides, the CDR3 is TGTGCCAGCAGCGTAGACGGACCCAATGAAAAACTGTTTTTT. Translated, it gives CASSVDGPNEKLFF.

The chain uses TRBV24-1 and TRBJ2-7, with TRBD2 as a possible D gene (6 bases). Trimming left V 3 bases short and J 7 bases short, with 18 bases between. Germline CDR1 is KGHDR and CDR2 is SFDVKD. The CDR3 covers 15 residues. CDR3 DNA sequence: TGTGCCACCAGTGATCCGACAGACCGAGGAGGGGAGCAGTACTTC. Protein product: CATSDPTDRGGEQYF.

This clonotype was seen ten or more times. The chain has TRBV11-2 and TRBJ1-2; TRBD1 matches 7 bases. The CDR3 length is 15 residues. The germline V gene has CDR1 SGHAT and CDR2 FQNNGV. Unmatched junction bases numbered 10, after V lost 6 bases and J lost 3 bases. CDR3 residues: CASSRVGQPYYGYTF. CDR3 nucleotide sequence: TGTGCCAGCAGTCGCGTGGGACAGCCGTACTATGGCTACACCTTC.

This clonotype was counted a few times. The chain carries TRBV4-3 and TRBJ1-1; 9 bases line up with TRBD1. The trim removed 4 bases at V and 5 bases at J, leaving 8 bases unmatched. CDR1 and CDR2 (germline): LGHNA, YSLEER. The CDR3 is made up of 15 amino acids. The chain's CDR3 is CASSLPGQGWTEAFF. The DNA for the CDR3 is TGCGCCAGCAGCCTCCCGGGACAGGGCTGGACTGAAGCTTTCTTT.

Only a few counts were recorded for this clonotype. The chain links TRBV6-2 or TRBV6-3 to TRBJ2-1, with D perhaps matching TRBD2 (6 bases). The CDR3 totals 13 residues. Trimming removed 6 bases from V and 10 bases from J, with 16 bases in between. Germline CDR1 and CDR2: MNHEY and SVGEGT. DNA for the CDR3: TGTGCCAGCAGCCGACTAGGCTTGGGGGAGCAGTTCTTC. Protein sequence: CASSRLGLGEQFF.

The CDR3, as DNA: TGCGCCAGCAGCCTCGCAGGGATATTAGGGAACACTGAAGCTTTCTTT. Translation gives CASSLAGILGNTEAFF. The chain carries TRBV4-3 and TRBJ1-1; the D gene is possibly TRBD1 (5 bases). From germline, CDR1 is LGHNA and CDR2 YSLEER. The length of the CDR3 is 16 residues. Deletions cut 4 bases from V and 1 base from J, with 16 bases between.

The chain carries TRBV14 and TRBJ2-1; 7 bases are shared with TRBD2. The germline V gene encodes CDR1 SGHDN and CDR2 FVKESK. The ends lost 3 bases at V and 2 bases at J; junction bases unmatched: 4. The CDR3 is 15 residues long. CDR3 protein: CASSHPAGAYNEQFF. The CDR3 DNA follows: TGTGCCAGCAGCCACCCTGCGGGGGCCTACAATGAGCAGTTCTTC.

The V call is TRBV5-1, the J call TRBJ2-1, with D tentatively TRBD1 (5 bases). The CDR3 has 15 residues. Looked up from germline, CDR1 is SGHRS and CDR2 is YFSETQ. The V gene lost 2 bases and the J gene lost 0 bases, with 9 bases spanning the gap. CDR3 region: CASSFHRSSYNEQFF. CDR3 in DNA: TGCGCCAGCAGCTTTCACAGGAGCTCCTACAATGAGCAGTTCTTC.

The V gene is TRBV7-2, the J gene TRBJ2-1; D ambiguous. The CDR3 contains 12 residues. V was cut by 2 bases and J by 11 bases, with 10 bases left in between. Germline V gene sequence: CDR1 SGHTA, CDR2 FQGNSA. CDR3 region: CASSLLISKQFF. The CDR3 DNA follows: TGTGCCAGCAGCTTACTTATTAGCAAGCAGTTCTTC.